This passage covers 21 T cell receptor beta chains from one sample sequenced in a study of T cell responses to AZD1222 COVID-19 vaccine. Generated by immunoSEQ multiplex PCR, the TCRdb table keeps only in-frame clones and is missing some. The repertoire consists of about 120,000 clones, with 70% to 90% occurring once and the leading ten covering 3.5% to 4%. The source was peripheral blood, collected 28 days after the second AZD1222 dose. The receptors shown here come from an adult who received the AZD1222 COVID-19 vaccine.

The chain employs TRBV19 and TRBJ1-5, with D possibly TRBD1 on 5 matching bases. The V gene's germline CDR1 is LNHDA and CDR2 SQIVND (reference sequence). CDR3 length equals 15 residues. Trimming took off 0 bases at V and 0 bases at J, with 6 bases between the two ends. DNA of the CDR3: TGTGCCAGTAGTATAGACAGGGCTAGCAATCAGCCCCAGCATTTT. Residues: CASSIDRASNQPQHF. Together with reference TRBV19 and TRBJ1-5, the CDR3 gives the full variable domain: DGGITQSPKYLFRKEGQNVTLSCEQNLNHDAMYWYRQDPGQGLRLIYYSQIVNDFQKGDIAEGYSVSREKKESFPLTVTSAQKNPTAFYLCASSIDRASNQPQHFGDGTRLSIL.

CDR3: CASSQVKETQYF. CDR3 bases: TGTGCCAGCAGCCAAGTAAAAGAGACCCAGTACTTC. This rearrangement joins TRBV14 to TRBJ2-5; D call uncertain. CDR1 is SGHDN, CDR2 FVKESK, per germline. With 1 base removed from V and 3 bases from J, the gap between germline ends came to 3 bases. This CDR3 comprises 12 residues.

The chain carries TRBV5-6 and TRBJ2-2; 8 nucleotides align to TRBD2. The germline V gene encodes CDR1 SGHDT and CDR2 YYEEEE. The CDR3 loop spans 16 amino acids. Germline trimming cut 1 base from V and 3 bases from J; bases unmatched to any gene: 5. The CDR3 nucleotides read TGTGCCAGCAGCTTGCGCCGGGAGGGGGACACCGGGGAGCTGTTTTTT. Translation: CASSLRREGDTGELFF.

The V and J genes are TRBV20-1 and TRBJ2-1; D is uncertain. The CDR3 length is 15 residues. Looked up from germline, CDR1 is DFQATT and CDR2 is SNEGSKA (reference sequence). V lost 3 bases and J lost 7, with 19 bases in between. The CDR3 loop is CSASGPKDGSNEQFF. CDR3 bases: TGCAGTGCTAGTGGACCGAAGGACGGTTCGAATGAGCAGTTCTTC.

This clone was observed once. The chain carries TRBV7-9 and TRBJ1-1; D possibly corresponds to TRBD1 (5 bases). V gave up 4 bases and J gave up 1 base, with 10 bases separating them. Germline CDR1 and CDR2: SEHNR and FQNEAQ (reference sequence). This CDR3 contains 14 residues. The CDR3 sequence is CASSSHTGNTEAFF. DNA for the CDR3: TGTGCCAGCAGCTCCCATACAGGGAACACTGAAGCTTTCTTT.

The chain joins TRBV6-6 to TRBJ2-2; maybe TRBD1 (6 bases). From germline, CDR1 is MNHNY and CDR2 SVGAGI (reference sequence). The CDR3 contains 15 residues. The chain's CDR3 is CAGGQTGTNTGELFF. DNA for the CDR3: TGTGCTGGGGGCCAGACAGGCACGAACACCGGGGAGCTGTTTTTT.

This clone was found once. V gene TRBV4-3 combines with J gene TRBJ1-2; tentative D call: TRBD1 (5 bases). The CDR3 is 15 amino acids. Deletions cut 4 bases from V and 6 bases from J, with 18 bases between. CDR1 LGHNA and CDR2 YSLEER come from the germline V gene. CDR3 DNA sequence: TGCGCCAGCAGCCCCCCGGAGCGGGGCTTAAATGGCTACACCTTC. It codes for CASSPPERGLNGYTF.

The chain links TRBV11-2 to TRBJ2-1; 7 bases agree with TRBD2. The CDR3 loop spans 14 amino acids. Germline values: CDR1 SGHAT, CDR2 FQNNGV. The junction had 5 bases not matched to a gene; V was cut back by 2 bases and J by 7 bases. The CDR3 region is CASSLRGGRNEQFF. The DNA of the CDR3 is TGTGCCAGCAGCTTAAGAGGCGGGAGAAATGAGCAGTTCTTC. The full variable domain, completed using reference TRBV11-2 and TRBJ2-1, is EAGVAQSPRYKIIEKRQSVAFWCNPISGHATLYWYQQILGQGPKLLIQFQNNGVVDDSQLPKDRFSAERLKGVDSTLKIQPAKLEDSAVYLCASSLRGGRNEQFFGPGTRLTVL.

The chain links TRBV4-3 to TRBJ2-7; the D call may be TRBD1 or TRBD2 (5 bases each). Per germline, CDR1 LGHNA and CDR2 YSLEER. V was shortened by 1 base and J by 0 bases, with 10 bases between the two germline ends. CDR3 length equals 15 residues. The CDR3 nucleotides are TGCGCCAGCAGCCAAGGAGGGGTCAGCTCCTACGAGCAGTACTTC. Amino acids: CASSQGGVSSYEQYF.

The rearrangement links TRBV30 to TRBJ1-5; tentatively, D is TRBD1 (6 bases). CDR3 length: 16 residues. V lost 5 bases to trimming and J lost 4 bases, with 21 bases between them. Germline V gene data show CDR1 as GTSNPN and CDR2 as SVGIG (reference sequence). The CDR3 sequence is CAWAQGLTGSNQPQHF. CDR3 sequence (DNA): TGTGCCTGGGCTCAAGGCCTGACAGGCAGTAATCAGCCCCAGCATTTT.

This chain uses TRBV2 with TRBJ2-3; D could derive from TRBD1 or TRBD2 (5 bases each). Trimming took 4 bases from V and 2 from J, leaving 10 bases between them. Germline CDR1 SNHLY, CDR2 FYNNEI. The CDR3 consists of 14 residues. CDR3 coding DNA: TGTGCCAGCAGTGGAGGGACCTACACAGATACGCAGTATTTT. Protein product: CASSGGTYTDTQYF.

Only a few counts were recorded for this clone. The chain carries TRBV28 and TRBJ1-6; a weak D match, TRBD1 (6 bases). CDR1 and CDR2 (germline): MDHEN, SYDVKM. Trimming removed 5 bases at V and 13 bases at J, with 21 bases between. The CDR3 runs to 15 residues. CDR3 DNA sequence: TGTGCCAGCAGTCCGGGGGGCGGACTTGGGAGGCCCCTCCACTTT. Translated: CASSPGGGLGRPLHF. Complete variable domain (other parts from reference TRBV28 and TRBJ1-6): DVKVTQSSRYLVKRTGEKVFLECVQDMDHENMFWYRQDPGLGLRLIYFSYDVKMKEKGDIPEGYSVSREKKERFSLILESASTNQTSMYLCASSPGGGLGRPLHFGNGTRLTVT.

This sequence joins TRBV11-2 and TRBJ2-1; D gene unclear. V lost 5 bases, J lost 7 bases, and 9 bases lay in between. This CDR3 region has 12 residues. The germline V gene has CDR1 SGHAT and CDR2 FQNNGV. Here the CDR3 DNA reads TGTGCCAGCAGCCCCTCTGGTAATGAGCAGTTCTTC. Its protein is CASSPSGNEQFF. The full variable domain, rest sourced from reference TRBV11-2 and TRBJ2-1, is EAGVAQSPRYKIIEKRQSVAFWCNPISGHATLYWYQQILGQGPKLLIQFQNNGVVDDSQLPKDRFSAERLKGVDSTLKIQPAKLEDSAVYLCASSPSGNEQFFGPGTRLTVL.

This clone has a single count. The chain employs TRBV4-3 and TRBJ1-4, with D perhaps TRBD1 (5 bases). Germline V CDR1 and CDR2: LGHNA, YSLEER. The CDR3 sequence is 16 residues long. Trimming stripped 9 bases from V and 0 bases from J, with 17 bases between. CDR3 sequence reads: CASREQGTATNEKLFF. The CDR3 DNA reads TGCGCCAGTAGAGAGCAGGGAACGGCAACTAATGAAAAACTGTTTTTT.

The chain uses TRBV7-9 and TRBJ1-1; D perhaps matches TRBD1 (5 bases). CDR3 size: 12 residues. Germline CDR1 reads SEHNR; CDR2 reads FQNEAQ (reference sequence). Trimming stripped 5 bases from V and 11 bases from J, with 15 bases between. CDR3 sequence (DNA): TGTGCCAGCAGCCCGACTGCAGGGAAGGCTTTCTTT. Protein sequence: CASSPTAGKAFF.

This clone showed up just once. The chain recombines TRBV5-4 with TRBJ1-2; no reliable D call. Trimming stripped 2 bases from V and 2 bases from J, with 13 bases between. Germline V CDR1 and CDR2: SGHNT, YYREEE (reference sequence). This CDR3 is built from 15 residues. The chain's CDR3 is CASSLAKGVNYGYTF. The CDR3 DNA sequence: TGTGCCAGCAGCTTAGCAAAGGGCGTAAACTATGGCTACACCTTC.

This clone was found once. V usage is TRBV6-5 and J usage is TRBJ1-1, with D perhaps matching TRBD1 (6 bases). The CDR3 has 13 amino acids. V was trimmed by 5 bases and J by 11 bases, leaving 18 bases between them. Germline V gives CDR1 MNHEY, CDR2 SVGAGI. CDR3 protein: CASSPRQAGGAFF. The CDR3 region has the DNA TGTGCCAGCAGTCCTCGACAGGCGGGGGGTGCTTTCTTT.

This rearrangement joins TRBV28 to TRBJ2-2; D uncertain. The CDR3 sequence is 15 residues long. The V gene's germline CDR1 is MDHEN and CDR2 SYDVKM. V lost 3 bases and J lost 4, with 12 bases in between. CDR3 protein: CASSFSSRVTGELFF. CDR3 sequence (DNA): TGTGCCAGCAGTTTTTCGAGTCGGGTCACCGGGGAGCTGTTTTTT.

This rearrangement joins TRBV18 to TRBJ1-5, with D unresolved. V shed 2 bases and J shed 0 bases, with 11 bases lying between them. CDR1 and CDR2 (germline): KGHSH, LQKENI. The CDR3 extends over 16 amino acids. CDR3 region: CASSPAAPLSNQPQHF. CDR3 coding DNA: TGTGCCAGCTCACCAGCAGCCCCCCTTAGCAATCAGCCCCAGCATTTT. Combining the CDR3 with reference TRBV18 and TRBJ1-5 gives the whole variable domain NAGVMQNPRHLVRRRGQEARLRCSPMKGHSHVYWYRQLPEEGLKFMVYLQKENIIDESGMPKERFSAEFPKEGPSILRIQQVVRGDSAAYFCASSPAAPLSNQPQHFGDGTRLSIL.

The chain couples TRBV6-2 or TRBV6-3 to TRBJ1-5; D is uncertain. Germline CDR1 is MNHEY and CDR2 is SVGEGT. V lost 2 bases to trimming and J lost 11 bases, with 13 bases between them. The CDR3 has 13 amino acids. CDR3 nucleotide sequence: TGTGCCAGCAGTTACGTGGCCCCCCAGACCCAGCATTTT. Translation gives CASSYVAPQTQHF.

V is TRBV11-2 and J is TRBJ1-6; D is unclear. This CDR3 is built from 14 residues. CDR1 SGHAT and CDR2 FQNNGV come from the germline V gene. The germline V and J ends were trimmed by 2 bases and 7 bases, with 9 bases remaining between them. DNA for the CDR3: TGTGCCAGCAGCTTACTCCCTTCAAATTCACCCCTCCACTTT. This gives the protein CASSLLPSNSPLHF.